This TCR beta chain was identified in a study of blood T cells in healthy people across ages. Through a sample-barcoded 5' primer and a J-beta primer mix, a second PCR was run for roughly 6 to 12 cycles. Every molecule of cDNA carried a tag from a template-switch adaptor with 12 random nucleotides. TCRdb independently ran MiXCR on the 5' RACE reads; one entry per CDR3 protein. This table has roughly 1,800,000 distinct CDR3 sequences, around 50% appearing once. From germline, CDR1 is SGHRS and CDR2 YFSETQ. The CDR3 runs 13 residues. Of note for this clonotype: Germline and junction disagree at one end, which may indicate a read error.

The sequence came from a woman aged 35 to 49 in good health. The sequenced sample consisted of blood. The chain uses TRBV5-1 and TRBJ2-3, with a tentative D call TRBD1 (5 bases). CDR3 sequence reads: CAGSSGQLDTQYF. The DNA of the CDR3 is TGCGCCGGCAGCTCCGGACAATTAGATACGCAGTATTTT.